This T cell receptor beta chain stems from a study of beta chain features in type 1 diabetes. Overall study results and limits: PCR might favor shorter templates, equally in patients and controls. A definitive answer on HLA type influencing TCRB rearrangement was not reached here. Moderate but significant shortening of TCRB CDR3s was recorded in all four CD4+ subsets from Type 1 diabetes patients. In cDNA sequencing, cells with high TCR expression could be over-represented.

The investigators reverse transcribed all of the isolated RNA, so they sequenced expressed TCRB transcripts. Produced via immunoSEQ multiplex PCR; TCRdb's table is partial and in-frame only. The sample has around 130,000 clones; roughly 10% are singletons. All of the sorted populations showed purity greater than 98%. The CDR3 is 15 residues long. Looked up from germline, CDR1 is SGHTA and CDR2 is FQGNSA. V trimming: 4 bases; J trimming: 5 bases; junction bases outside the gene matches: 7. This clone turned up a few times. Its antigen remains unknown. This receptor was taken from a man aged 30 to 45 with type 1 diabetes. The chain recombines TRBV7-2 with TRBJ2-7, with 11 bases identical to TRBD1. The sample taken for sequencing was central memory CD4+ T cells from blood. CDR3 amino acids: CASSSGQGVWNEQYF. The CDR3 DNA is TGTGCCAGCAGCTCGGGACAGGGGGTATGGAACGAGCAGTACTTC.